Presented here are 20 T cell receptor beta chains from one specimen sequenced in a study of blood T cell repertoires in COVID-19. The method was immunoSEQ multiplex PCR; TCRdb's version includes in-frame clones alone and lacks a portion of them. The table lists about 190,000 clones, about nine tenths of them singletons, with about 7% in the top ten. What was sequenced was peripheral blood. Source of these receptors: a man in his forties or fifties with acute or convalescent COVID-19.

The chain uses TRBV28 and TRBJ1-2; no definite D call. The CDR3 spans 13 residues. Per the germline V gene, CDR1 is MDHEN and CDR2 is SYDVKM. Deletions cut 1 base from V and 8 bases from J, with 11 bases between. The CDR3 bases are TGTGCCAGCAGTTTATTGGAGCCCCGGGGCTACACCTTC. Translation: CASSLLEPRGYTF.

The chain links TRBV11-3 to TRBJ1-2; D call uncertain. This CDR3 has 13 residues. Trimming pared 0 bases from V and 2 bases from J, leaving 4 bases between. In germline, CDR1 is SGHNT, CDR2 YENEEA. The CDR3 bases are TGTGCCAGCAGCTTAGACGGGAACTATGGCTACACCTTC. It yields the protein CASSLDGNYGYTF.

The V gene is TRBV7-9, the J gene TRBJ2-7, with a tentative D call TRBD2 (5 bases). Trimming pared 4 bases from V and 3 bases from J, leaving 13 bases between. Per the germline V gene, CDR1 is SEHNR and CDR2 is FQNEAQ (reference sequence). The CDR3 loop spans 14 amino acids. CDR3 sequence (DNA): TGTGCCAGCAGCTCAGACGCAGGACTCTACGAGCAGTACTTC. It translates to CASSSDAGLYEQYF. Variable domain in full (rest from reference TRBV7-9 and TRBJ2-7): DTGVSQNPRHKITKRGQNVTFRCDPISEHNRLYWYRQTLGQGPEFLTYFQNEAQLEKSRLLSDRFSAERPKGSFSTLEIQRTEQGDSAMYLCASSSDAGLYEQYFGPGTRLTVT.

The chain uses TRBV5-8 and TRBJ2-5; D call uncertain. Germline V gene sequence: CDR1 SGHTS, CDR2 YDEGEE. CDR3 length: 14 amino acids. V was cut by 0 bases and J by 5 bases, with 11 bases left in between. In nucleotides, the CDR3 is TGTGCCAGCAGCTTGGACGCAGCCAGGGAGACCCAGTACTTC. Amino acid sequence: CASSLDAARETQYF.

The DNA for the CDR3 is TGTGCCAGCAGTTTATCTGGACAGGGGGCGTCCAATCAGCCCCAGCATTTT. Residues: CASSLSGQGASNQPQHF. This sequence joins TRBV28 and TRBJ1-5; 11 bases are a match to TRBD1. CDR1 and CDR2 from the germline V gene are MDHEN and SYDVKM. After removal of 1 base from V and 3 bases from J, the junction contained 5 bases not matched to a gene. The CDR3 consists of 17 residues.

This clone was seen only once. V and J are TRBV7-9 and TRBJ2-7; a weak D match, TRBD1 (5 bases). With 1 base removed from V and 6 bases from J, the gap between germline ends came to 10 bases. CDR1 is SEHNR and CDR2 is FQNEAQ in the germline V gene (reference sequence). The CDR3 consists of 13 residues. The CDR3 coding sequence is TGTGCCAGCAGCTTAGAAGGGGTGGGCGAGCAGTACTTC. Encoded protein: CASSLEGVGEQYF.

J is TRBJ2-7 and V is TRBV12-5, with 9 nucleotides matching TRBD2. CDR3 size: 16 residues. The germline V gene encodes CDR1 LGHNT and CDR2 FRNRAP. The junction had 6 bases not matched to a gene; V was cut back by 3 bases and J by 0 bases. CDR3 bases: TGTGCTAGTGGTTTAGGTACTAGCGGGTTCTCCTACGAGCAGTACTTC. Translation gives CASGLGTSGFSYEQYF.

The rearrangement uses TRBV11-2 and TRBJ2-1; possibly TRBD1 for D (7 bases). The CDR3 has 14 amino acids. Germline values: CDR1 SGHAT, CDR2 FQNNGV. Between the trimmed V and J ends, which lost 3 bases and 10 bases, there was a span of 16 bases. The CDR3 bases are TGTGCCAGCAGCTTCTCGCAGGGGGGCGGGGAGCAGTTCTTC. It yields the protein CASSFSQGGGEQFF. Full variable domain (rest looked up from reference TRBV11-2 and TRBJ2-1): EAGVAQSPRYKIIEKRQSVAFWCNPISGHATLYWYQQILGQGPKLLIQFQNNGVVDDSQLPKDRFSAERLKGVDSTLKIQPAKLEDSAVYLCASSFSQGGGEQFFGPGTRLTVL.

V and J are TRBV18 and TRBJ2-5; no definite D call. The CDR3 is 14 residues long. V lost 4 bases and J 5 bases, leaving 14 bases between the germline ends. Germline V gives CDR1 KGHSH, CDR2 LQKENI. The CDR3 DNA is TGTGCCAGCTCACAGTCCACCACCGGGGAGACCCAGTACTTC. Translating it yields CASSQSTTGETQYF.

This chain joins TRBV2 and TRBJ1-6; 8 bases match TRBD1. This CDR3 comprises 15 residues. J lost 9 bases, V lost 6 bases, and 10 bases had no gene match. CDR1 is SNHLY, CDR2 FYNNEI, per germline. In nucleotides, the CDR3 is TGTGCCAGCAGAGAACAGGGGGGTACCGGTTCACCCCTCCACTTT. Amino acid sequence: CASREQGGTGSPLHF. The whole variable domain, filled in from reference TRBV2 and TRBJ1-6, reads EPEVTQTPSHQVTQMGQEVILRCVPISNHLYFYWYRQILGQKVEFLVSFYNNEISEKSEIFDDQFSVERPDGSNFTLKIRSTKLEDSAMYFCASREQGGTGSPLHFGNGTRLTVT.

V is TRBV6-6 and J is TRBJ1-2; 10 nucleotides line up with TRBD1. This CDR3 region has 15 residues. Trimming removed 5 bases from V and 4 bases from J; junction bases left unmatched: 7. Per the germline V gene, CDR1 is MNHNY and CDR2 is SVGAGI (reference sequence). The CDR3 is CASSNDRGLLYGYTF. The CDR3 region has the DNA TGTGCCAGCAGTAATGACAGGGGGCTCCTCTATGGCTACACCTTC.

V usage is TRBV7-2 and J usage is TRBJ2-3; 11 bases align to TRBD2. V was clipped by 2 bases and J by 3 bases; unmatched bases: 10. In germline, CDR1 is SGHTA, CDR2 FQGNSA. This CDR3 spans 18 amino acids. CDR3 nucleotides: TGTGCCAGCAGCTTAAGGCGGCGGGGGACTAGCGGAACAGATACGCAGTATTTT. Its translation is CASSLRRRGTSGTDTQYF.

The chain is built from TRBV7-9 and TRBJ2-7; a weak D match, TRBD2 (6 bases). From germline, CDR1 is SEHNR and CDR2 FQNEAQ (reference sequence). V was cut by 3 bases and J by 0 bases, with 6 bases left in between. The CDR3 spans 13 residues. The chain's CDR3 is CASSFGSSYEQYF. CDR3 nucleotide sequence: TGTGCCAGCAGCTTCGGGAGCTCCTACGAGCAGTACTTC.

The gene calls are TRBV14 and TRBJ2-2; D ambiguous. The CDR3 is made up of 16 amino acids. Germline V gene lookup returns CDR1 SGHDN and CDR2 FVKESK. V was shortened by 3 bases and J by 1 base, with 12 bases between the two germline ends. The CDR3 region has the DNA TGTGCCAGCAGCCACGAGCCTCTAAGGAACACCGGGGAGCTGTTTTTT. This codes for CASSHEPLRNTGELFF.

This chain connects TRBV2 to TRBJ1-2; 7 nucleotides match TRBD1. J gave up 0 bases and V 7 bases, and 5 bases lay outside the gene matches. The germline CDR1 and CDR2 sequences are SNHLY and FYNNEI. This CDR3 region has 14 residues. CDR3 DNA sequence: TGTGCCAGCATGACGGACAGGACTAACTATGGCTACACCTTC. The encoded protein is CASMTDRTNYGYTF.

The chain recombines TRBV3-1 (or the pseudogene TRBV3-2) with TRBJ1-5, with D uncertain. The V and J ends lost 1 base and 4 bases respectively, with 11 bases between them. From germline, CDR1 is LGHDT and CDR2 YNNKEL (reference sequence). The CDR3 consists of 15 residues. The CDR3 DNA is TGTGCCAGCAGCCAAGCGGGGATTTCTAATCAGCCCCAGCATTTT. It codes for CASSQAGISNQPQHF.

This sequence joins TRBV19 and TRBJ2-2, with a possible D match to TRBD1 (6 bases). This CDR3 comprises 12 residues. Germline V gene sequence: CDR1 LNHDA, CDR2 SQIVND (reference sequence). The V gene lost 5 bases and the J gene lost 7 bases, with 8 bases spanning the gap. As DNA, the CDR3 is TGTGCCAGTAGTCTGGACAGCGGGGAGCTGTTTTTT. It yields the protein CASSLDSGELFF.

This chain links TRBV3-1 (or the pseudogene TRBV3-2) with TRBJ2-7, with a possible D match to TRBD1 (7 bases). Per germline, CDR1 LGHDT and CDR2 YNNKEL (reference sequence). CDR3 length: 14 residues. V was trimmed by 1 base and J by 4 bases, leaving 11 bases between them. The DNA for the CDR3 is TGTGCCAGCAGCCAAGGGAGGGACAGATACGAGCAGTACTTC. It encodes CASSQGRDRYEQYF.

The chain employs TRBV9 and TRBJ2-3, with 9 bases identical to TRBD2. V gave up 0 bases and J gave up 0 bases; unmatched junction bases: 2. Per germline, CDR1 SGDLS and CDR2 YYNGEE. This CDR3 spans 16 amino acids. In nucleotides, the CDR3 is TGTGCCAGCAGCGTAGGACTAGCGGCTAGCACAGATACGCAGTATTTT. This codes for CASSVGLAASTDTQYF.

This chain connects TRBV14 to TRBJ2-1; 15 nucleotides line up with TRBD2. CDR1 and CDR2 from the germline V gene are SGHDN and FVKESK. The CDR3 consists of 16 residues. V lost 2 bases and J lost 10; bases outside the gene matches: 6. The CDR3 loop reads CASSQLGLAGGEEQFF. The CDR3 nucleotides are TGTGCCAGCAGCCAACTGGGACTAGCGGGGGGAGAGGAGCAGTTCTTC.